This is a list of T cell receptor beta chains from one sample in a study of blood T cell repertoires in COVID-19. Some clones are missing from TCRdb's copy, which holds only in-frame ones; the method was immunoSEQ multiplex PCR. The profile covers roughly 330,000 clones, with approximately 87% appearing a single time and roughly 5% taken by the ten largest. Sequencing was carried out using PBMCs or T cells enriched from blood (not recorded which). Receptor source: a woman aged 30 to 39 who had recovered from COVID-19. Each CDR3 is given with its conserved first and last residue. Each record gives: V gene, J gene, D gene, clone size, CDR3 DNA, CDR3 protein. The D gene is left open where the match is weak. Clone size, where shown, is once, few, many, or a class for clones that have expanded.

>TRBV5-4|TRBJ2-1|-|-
TGTGCCAGCACCCTGGGTTCGCGCGAGGATGAGCAGTTCTTC
CASTLGSREDEQFF
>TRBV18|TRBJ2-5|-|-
TGTGCCAGCTCCCCCGGGACTGGGGAGACCCAGTACTTC
CASSPGTGETQYF
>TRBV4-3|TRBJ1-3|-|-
TGCGCCAGCAGCCAAGATAGGGACACCGGAAACACCATATATTTT
CASSQDRDTGNTIYF
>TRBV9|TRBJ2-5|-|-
TGTGCCAGCAGCGCTGGGGGGGAGACCCAGTACTTC
CASSAGGETQYF
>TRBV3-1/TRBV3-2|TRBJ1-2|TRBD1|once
TGTGCCAGCAGCCGACGGACAGGGCATGGCTACACCTTC
CASSRRTGHGYTF
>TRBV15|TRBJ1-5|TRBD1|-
TGTGCCACCAGCAGTACAGGGGGAAGCACGAGCAATCAGCCCCAGCATTTT
CATSSTGGSTSNQPQHF
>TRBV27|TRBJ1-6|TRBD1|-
TGTGCCAGCAGTGAAGACAGGGAAAATTCACCCCTCCACTTT
CASSEDRENSPLHF
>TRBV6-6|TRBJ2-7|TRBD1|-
TGTGCCAGCAGTTACTCCACGGGACAGGGGGGTGAGCAGTACTTC
CASSYSTGQGGEQYF
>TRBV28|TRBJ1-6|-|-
TGTGCCAGCAGTTTAGGGCAGGGCGGTTCACCCCTCCACTTT
CASSLGQGGSPLHF
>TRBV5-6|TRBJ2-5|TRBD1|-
TGTGCCAGCAGCTTACAGGGGCTGCTCCGGAAGACCCAATACTTC
CASSLQGLLRKTQYF
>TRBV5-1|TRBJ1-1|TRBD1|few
TGCGCCAGCAGCGGGAGGGACAGGGGACACACTGAAGCTTTCTTT
CASSGRDRGHTEAFF
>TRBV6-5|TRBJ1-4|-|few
TGTGCCAGCAGTTATACAGGGACTAATGAAAAACTGTTTTTT
CASSYTGTNEKLFF
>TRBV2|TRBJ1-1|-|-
TGTGCCAGCAGTGAGGGACAAACCACTGAAGCTTTCTTT
CASSEGQTTEAFF
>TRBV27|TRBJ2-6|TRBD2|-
TGTGCCAGTCGGGGGGCTGGGGCCAACGTCCTGACTTTC
CASRGAGANVLTF
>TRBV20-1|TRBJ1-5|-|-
TGCAGTGCTAGTTATGGGCAGAGCAATCAGCCCCAGCATTTT
CSASYGQSNQPQHF
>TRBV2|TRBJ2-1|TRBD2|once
TGTGCCAGCAGGTCGCTAGCGGGGGCGGATCAGCAGTTCTTC
CASRSLAGADQQFF
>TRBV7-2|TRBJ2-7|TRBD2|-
TGTGCCAGCAGCAAAGCGGGGGCTCTTTACGAGCAGTACTTC
CASSKAGALYEQYF
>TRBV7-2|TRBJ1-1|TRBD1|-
TGTGCCAGCAGCCCCCGGACAGGCTTCATGAACACTGAAGCTTTCTTT
CASSPRTGFMNTEAFF
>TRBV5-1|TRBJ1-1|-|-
TGCGCCAGCAGCTTGGCAGGGGTCGTAGCTTTCTTT
CASSLAGVVAFF
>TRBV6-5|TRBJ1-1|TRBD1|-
TGTGCCAGCAGACTTCAACAGGGGATTGAAGCTTTCTTT
CASRLQQGIEAFF
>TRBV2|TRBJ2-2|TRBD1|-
TGTGCCAGCACAGTAAACAGGGGAATAGGGGGGGAGCTGTTTTTT
CASTVNRGIGGELFF
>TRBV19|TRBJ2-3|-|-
TGTGCCAGTGCCGACAGGGAGGCCGATACGCAGTATTTT
CASADREADTQYF